This note documents a single T cell receptor (beta chain) sequence. The V gene's germline CDR1 is LGHDT and CDR2 YNNKEL (reference sequence). This CDR3 region has 18 residues. With 3 bases clipped from V and 2 bases from J, the junction kept 15 bases outside the gene matches. The sample belongs to a study of blood T cell repertoires in COVID-19. Sequencing used immunoSEQ multiplex PCR; TCRdb keeps in-frame clones, though not all of them. There are about 270,000 clones in the sample; about 87% occur only once, and approximately 9% lies in the top ten. The chain couples TRBV3-1 (or the pseudogene TRBV3-2) to TRBJ2-5; TRBD2 agrees at 7 bases. The TCR comes from a human donor in a cohort sampled during active COVID-19. Sequencing was done on a sample of peripheral blood. This chain's CDR3 is CASSQLLGLSEVQETQYF. DNA of the CDR3: TGTGCCAGCAGCCAGCTCTTGGGACTAAGCGAAGTACAAGAGACCCAGTACTTC.